This TCR beta chain appears in the sequencing data of a study of immune evolution from preneoplasia to lung adenocarcinoma. About the study: HLA loss of heterozygosity: about 7% AIS, about 15% MIA, around 35% ADC, none AAH.

Some clones are missing from TCRdb's copy, which holds only in-frame ones; the method was immunoSEQ multiplex PCR. The profile shows around 8,000 clones, 81% of them singletons. Germline V gene data show CDR1 as SGDLS and CDR2 as YYNGEE. This CDR3 contains 13 residues. V was trimmed by 5 bases and J by 3 bases, leaving 10 bases between them. This sequence joins TRBV9 and TRBJ2-3; possible D gene TRBD2, 5 bases. The source of this sequence is a person aged 45 to 59 with lung adenocarcinoma. The specimen sequenced was FFPE invasive lung adenocarcinoma tissue. The CDR3, as DNA: TGTGCCAGCAGAGGTAGCGTGACAGATACGCAGTATTTT. This sequence encodes CASRGSVTDTQYF.